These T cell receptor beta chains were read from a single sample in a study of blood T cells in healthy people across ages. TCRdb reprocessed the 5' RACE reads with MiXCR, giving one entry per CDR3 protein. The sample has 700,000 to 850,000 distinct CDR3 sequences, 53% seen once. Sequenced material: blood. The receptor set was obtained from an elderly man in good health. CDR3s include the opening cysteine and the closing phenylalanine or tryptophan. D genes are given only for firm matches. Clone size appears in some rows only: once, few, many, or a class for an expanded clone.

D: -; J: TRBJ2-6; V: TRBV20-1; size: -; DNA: TGCAGTGCTAGCAGCGGGCCCGGCTCTGGGGCCCACGTCCTGACTTTC; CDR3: CSASSGPGSGAHVLTF
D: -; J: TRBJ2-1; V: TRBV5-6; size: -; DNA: TGTGCCAGCAGTAAGCTCTCAAAGTTCTATAATGAGCAGTTCTTC; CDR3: CASSKLSKFYNEQFF
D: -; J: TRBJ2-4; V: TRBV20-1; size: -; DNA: TGCAGTGCTAGAGATAATTGGGGGCGCGGAGTGAACATTCAGTACTTC; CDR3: CSARDNWGRGVNIQYF
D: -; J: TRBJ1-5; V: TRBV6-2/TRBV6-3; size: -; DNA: TGTGCCAGCAGTAGGGCAGCGAATCAGCCCCAGCATTTT; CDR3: CASSRAANQPQHF
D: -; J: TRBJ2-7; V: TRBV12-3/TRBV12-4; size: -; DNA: TGTGCCAGCAGTTTTCCCCCAGGGCCTCCTTACGAGCAGTACTTC; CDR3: CASSFPPGPPYEQYF
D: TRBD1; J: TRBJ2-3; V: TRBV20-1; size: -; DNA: TGCAGTGCTCCTCTGATACCCGGGACAGGGAGCACAGATACGCAGTATTTT; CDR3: CSAPLIPGTGSTDTQYF
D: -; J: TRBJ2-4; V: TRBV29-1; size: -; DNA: TGCAGCGTTGCGTGCCAGGGTCTAGCCAAAAACATTCAGTACTTC; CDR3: CSVACQGLAKNIQYF
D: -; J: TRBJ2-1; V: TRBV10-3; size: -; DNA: TGTGCCATCGGGGGGAGAGTTTACAATGAGCAGTTCTTC; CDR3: CAIGGRVYNEQFF
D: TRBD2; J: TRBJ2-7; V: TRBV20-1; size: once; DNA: TGCAGTGCTAGTACTAGCGACGAGCAGTACTTC; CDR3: CSASTSDEQYF
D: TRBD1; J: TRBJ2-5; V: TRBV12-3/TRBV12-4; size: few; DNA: TGTGCCAGCACCAGGACAGGGGCGCAAAAAACGTACTTC; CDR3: CASTRTGAQKTYF
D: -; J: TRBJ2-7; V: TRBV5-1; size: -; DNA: TGCGCCAGCAGCTTGGAGGGACCGAGCTACGAGCAGTACTTC; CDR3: CASSLEGPSYEQYF
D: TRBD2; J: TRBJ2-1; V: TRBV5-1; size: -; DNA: TGCGCCAGCAGAATTACTAGCGGGAGCGGTGAGCAGTTCTTC; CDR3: CASRITSGSGEQFF
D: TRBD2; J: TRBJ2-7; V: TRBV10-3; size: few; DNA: TGTGCCATCAGTCCCGCCGGGGGTGCGGGAGCCTACGAGCAGTACTTC; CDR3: CAISPAGGAGAYEQYF
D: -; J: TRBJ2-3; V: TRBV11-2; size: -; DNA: TGTGCCAGCAGCCCCCTCCTGTTCACAGATACGCAGTATTTT; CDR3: CASSPLLFTDTQYF
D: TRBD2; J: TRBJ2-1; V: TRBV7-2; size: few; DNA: TGTGCCAGCACCGTTGGGACTAGCGGTAACAATGAGCAGTTCTTC; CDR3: CASTVGTSGNNEQFF
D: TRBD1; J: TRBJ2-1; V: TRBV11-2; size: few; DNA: TGTGCCAGCAGCTCTAGGCCCGAACAGGGGGGCCAGTTCTTC; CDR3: CASSSRPEQGGQFF
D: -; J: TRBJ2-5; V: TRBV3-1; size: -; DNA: TGTGCCAGCAGCCGGGGGGTGGAGCAGTACTTC; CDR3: CASSRGVEQYF
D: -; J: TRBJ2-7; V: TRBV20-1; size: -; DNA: TGCAGTGTTTTGGACCCGACCTCCTACGAGCAGTACTTC; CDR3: CSVLDPTSYEQYF
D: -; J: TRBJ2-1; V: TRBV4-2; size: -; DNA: TGTGCCAGCAGCCAAGTCATCGGGAGTAATGAGCAGTTCTTC; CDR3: CASSQVIGSNEQFF
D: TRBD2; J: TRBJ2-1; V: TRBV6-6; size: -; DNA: TGTGCCAGCAGTTACTCAACTAGCGGGAGCTATGAGCAGTTCTTC; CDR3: CASSYSTSGSYEQFF
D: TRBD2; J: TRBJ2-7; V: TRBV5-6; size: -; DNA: TGTGCCAGCAGCTTTGGCGGGAGTAAACACGAGCAGTACTTC; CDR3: CASSFGGSKHEQYF
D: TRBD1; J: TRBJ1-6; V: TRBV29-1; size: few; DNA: TGCAGCGTGAGGACAGGGCTAGACTCACCCCTCCACTTT; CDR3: CSVRTGLDSPLHF
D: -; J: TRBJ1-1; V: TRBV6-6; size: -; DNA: TGTGCCAGCAGAGGGGGATCAGATATCAACACTGAAGCTTTCTTT; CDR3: CASRGGSDINTEAFF
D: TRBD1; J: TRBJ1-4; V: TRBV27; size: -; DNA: TGTGCCAGCGGCGGGACAGTCGGTGAAAAACTGTTTTTT; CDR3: CASGGTVGEKLFF
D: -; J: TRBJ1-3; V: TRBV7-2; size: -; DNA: TGTGCCAGCAGCTTAAACAGAGACTCTGGAAACACCATATATTTT; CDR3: CASSLNRDSGNTIYF
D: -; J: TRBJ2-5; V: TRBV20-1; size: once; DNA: TGCAGTGTTTCGACAGTTTTGTACCAAGAGACCCAGTACTTC; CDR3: CSVSTVLYQETQYF
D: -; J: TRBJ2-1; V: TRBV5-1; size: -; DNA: TGCGCCAGCAGCTTACAACCAGTCTCCTACAATGAGCAGTTCTTC; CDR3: CASSLQPVSYNEQFF
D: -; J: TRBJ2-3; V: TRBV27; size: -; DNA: TGTGCCAGCAGTTTATCTGCAGGGTGGGGATACGCGTATTTT; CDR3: CASSLSAGWGYAYF
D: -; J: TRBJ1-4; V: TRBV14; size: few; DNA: TGTGCCAGCAGCCAAGATTCGGGGAATGAAAAACTGTTTTTT; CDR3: CASSQDSGNEKLFF
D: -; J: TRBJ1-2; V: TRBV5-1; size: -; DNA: TGCGCCAGCAGCTTTGGTTCCGGGGCCAACTATGGCTACACCTTC; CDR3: CASSFGSGANYGYTF
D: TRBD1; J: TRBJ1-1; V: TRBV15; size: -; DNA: TGTGCCACCAGCGGGTGGACAGGGATGAACACTGAAGCTTTCTTT; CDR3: CATSGWTGMNTEAFF
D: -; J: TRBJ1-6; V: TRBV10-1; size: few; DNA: TGCGCCATCAGGGCTCGGGATAATTCACCCCTCCACTTT; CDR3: CAIRARDNSPLHF
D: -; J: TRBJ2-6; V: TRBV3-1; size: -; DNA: TGTGCCAGCAGCCAAGGATCCCGAGTCTCTGGGGCCAACGTCCTGACTTTC; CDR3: CASSQGSRVSGANVLTF
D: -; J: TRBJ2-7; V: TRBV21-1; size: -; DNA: TGTGCCAGCAGACCCAGACAGGCATACTCCTACGAGCAGTACTTC; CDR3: CASRPRQAYSYEQYF
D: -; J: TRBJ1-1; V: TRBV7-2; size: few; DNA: TGTGCCAGCAGCTTAAGGTTCAACACTGAAGCTTTCTTT; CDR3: CASSLRFNTEAFF
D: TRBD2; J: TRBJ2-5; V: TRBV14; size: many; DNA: TGTGCCAGCAGCCCCACGGGAGGGACCGGGAATGAGCAGTACTTC; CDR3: CASSPTGGTGNEQYF
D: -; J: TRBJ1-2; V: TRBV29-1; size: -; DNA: TGCAGCGTTGACCGAGCGGACGGCAACTATGGCTACACCTTC; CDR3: CSVDRADGNYGYTF
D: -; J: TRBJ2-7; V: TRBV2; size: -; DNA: TGTGCCAGCAGTGATTGGGTCGGCTACGAGCAGTACTTC; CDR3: CASSDWVGYEQYF
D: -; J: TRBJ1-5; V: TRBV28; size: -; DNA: TGTGCCAGCATGGGGTTTGGGAATCAGCCCCAGCATTTT; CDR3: CASMGFGNQPQHF
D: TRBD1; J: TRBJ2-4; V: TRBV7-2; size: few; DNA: TGTGCCAGCAGTCCCATTGGGACAGGGGTTAGGGAGCAGTACTTC; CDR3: CASSPIGTGVREQYF
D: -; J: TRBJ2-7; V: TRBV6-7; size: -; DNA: TGTGCCAGCAGCTCGGACTCAACCTACGAGCAGTACTTC; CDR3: CASSSDSTYEQYF
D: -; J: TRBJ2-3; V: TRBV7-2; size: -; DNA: TGTGCCAGCAGCCCCGCGCGCGTCGGCACAGATACGCAGTATTTT; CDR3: CASSPARVGTDTQYF
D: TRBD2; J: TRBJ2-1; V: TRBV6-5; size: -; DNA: TGTGCCAGCAGTGACTCGAGCGGGAGGGCCGTGACTGAGCAGTTCTTC; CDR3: CASSDSSGRAVTEQFF
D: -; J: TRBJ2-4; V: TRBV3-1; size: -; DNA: TGTGCCAGCTCCCGGGGTGCTCTTGGTGGAGGGACCAAAAACATTCAGTACTTC; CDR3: CASSRGALGGGTKNIQYF
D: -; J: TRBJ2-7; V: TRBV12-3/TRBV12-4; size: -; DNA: TGTGCCAGCAGTTTGGATGGGGGAAGCCCCTACGAGCAGTACTTC; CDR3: CASSLDGGSPYEQYF
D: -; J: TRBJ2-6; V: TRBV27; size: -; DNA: TGTGCCAGCAGGCTGGCAGGGGTCTCTGGGGCCAACGTCCTGACTTTC; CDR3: CASRLAGVSGANVLTF
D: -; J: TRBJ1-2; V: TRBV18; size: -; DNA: TGTGCCAGCTCACCACAGGACACACTACAGGGAAGAGAAAACTATGGCTACACCTTC; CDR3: CASSPQDTLQGRENYGYTF
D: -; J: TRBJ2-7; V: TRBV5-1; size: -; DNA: TGCGCCAGCAGCTTGGGGGGCAGGTCTTCCTCCTACGAGCAGTACTTC; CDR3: CASSLGGRSSSYEQYF
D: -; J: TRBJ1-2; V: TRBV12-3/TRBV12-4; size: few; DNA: TGTGCCAGCAGTTTTGGACGGGCAAACTATGGCTACACCTTC; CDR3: CASSFGRANYGYTF
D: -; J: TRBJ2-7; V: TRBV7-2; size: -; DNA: TGTGCCAGCAGCTCCGCTAAGGGCGAGCAGTACTTC; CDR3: CASSSAKGEQYF
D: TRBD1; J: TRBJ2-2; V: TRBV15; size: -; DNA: TGTGCCACCTCGCGGACAGGGGCGGTTACCGGGGAGCTGTTTTTT; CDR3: CATSRTGAVTGELFF
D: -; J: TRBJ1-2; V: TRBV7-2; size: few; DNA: TGTGCCAGCATCATAAACGTAGGCGCATTTGGCTACACCTTC; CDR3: CASIINVGAFGYTF
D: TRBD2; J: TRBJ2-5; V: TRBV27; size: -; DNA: TGTGCCGGCAGCCCCGGTATAGCGGGACTGGAGACCCAGTACTTC; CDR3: CAGSPGIAGLETQYF
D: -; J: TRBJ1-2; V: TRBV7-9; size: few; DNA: TGTGCCAGCAGCATTCCGAAGAGGGGGATAGGGCCGGCTAACTATGGCTACACCTTC; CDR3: CASSIPKRGIGPANYGYTF
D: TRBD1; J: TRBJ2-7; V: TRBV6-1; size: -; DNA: TGTGCCAGGCCATTTCCGGAGACAGGGTTGGACCCGTACTACGAGCAGTACTTC; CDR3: CARPFPETGLDPYYEQYF